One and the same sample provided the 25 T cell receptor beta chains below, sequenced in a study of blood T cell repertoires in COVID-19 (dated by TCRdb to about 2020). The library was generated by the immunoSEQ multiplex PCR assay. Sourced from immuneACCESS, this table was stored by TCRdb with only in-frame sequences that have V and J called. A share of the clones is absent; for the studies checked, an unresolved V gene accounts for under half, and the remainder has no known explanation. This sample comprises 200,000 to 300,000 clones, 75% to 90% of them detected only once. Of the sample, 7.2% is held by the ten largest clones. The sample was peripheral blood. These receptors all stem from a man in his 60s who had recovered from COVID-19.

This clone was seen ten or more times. The CDR3 here is CASSPRTGGETEAFF. The CDR3 DNA follows: TGTGCCAGCAGCCCGAGGACAGGGGGCGAGACTGAAGCTTTCTTT. The chain carries TRBV5-4 and TRBJ1-1; TRBD1 aligns across 11 bases. Germline V gene lookup returns CDR1 SGHNT and CDR2 YYREEE (reference sequence). Germline trimming cut 4 bases from V and 5 bases from J; bases unmatched to any gene: 7. There are 15 residues in the CDR3.

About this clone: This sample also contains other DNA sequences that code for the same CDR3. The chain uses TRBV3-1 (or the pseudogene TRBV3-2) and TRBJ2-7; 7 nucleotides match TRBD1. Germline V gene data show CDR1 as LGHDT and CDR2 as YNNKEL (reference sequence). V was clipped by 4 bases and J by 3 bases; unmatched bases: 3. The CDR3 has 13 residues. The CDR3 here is CASSPGTVYEQYF. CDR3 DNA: TGTGCCAGCAGCCCAGGGACAGTCTACGAGCAGTACTTC.

CDR3 protein: CASSFRGGRGQETQYF. CDR3 sequence (DNA): TGTGCCAGCAGCTTTAGGGGGGGTCGGGGGCAAGAGACCCAGTACTTC. This chain connects TRBV11-2 to TRBJ2-5; D might be TRBD2 (7 bases). Germline CDR1 and CDR2: SGHAT and FQNNGV. The CDR3 is 16 amino acids. V was trimmed by 3 bases and J by 2 bases, leaving 16 bases between them.

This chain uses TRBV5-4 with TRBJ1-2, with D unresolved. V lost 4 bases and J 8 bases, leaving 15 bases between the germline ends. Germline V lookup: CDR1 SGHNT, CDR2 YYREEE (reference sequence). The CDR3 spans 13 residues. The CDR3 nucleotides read TGTGCCAGCAGCCGACCAGGTGATGAAGGCTACACCTTC. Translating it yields CASSRPGDEGYTF.

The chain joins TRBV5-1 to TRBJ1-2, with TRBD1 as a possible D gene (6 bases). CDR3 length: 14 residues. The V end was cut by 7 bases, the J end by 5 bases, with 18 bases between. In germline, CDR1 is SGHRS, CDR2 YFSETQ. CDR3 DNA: TGCGCCAGCGGGCAACAGGGCGCTACTTATGGCTACACCTTC. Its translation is CASGQQGATYGYTF.

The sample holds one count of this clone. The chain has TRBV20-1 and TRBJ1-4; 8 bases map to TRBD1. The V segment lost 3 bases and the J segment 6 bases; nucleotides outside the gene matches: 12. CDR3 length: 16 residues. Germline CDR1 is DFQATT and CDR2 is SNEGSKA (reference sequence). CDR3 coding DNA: TGCAGTGCTAGTCTGGGACAGGCATATGGGGATGAAAAACTGTTTTTT. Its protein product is CSASLGQAYGDEKLFF.

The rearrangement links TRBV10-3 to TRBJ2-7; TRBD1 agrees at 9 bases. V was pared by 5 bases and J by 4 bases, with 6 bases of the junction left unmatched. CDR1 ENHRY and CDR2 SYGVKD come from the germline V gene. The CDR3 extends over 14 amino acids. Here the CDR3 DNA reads TGTGCCATCAGTACCGGGACAGGGTATTACGAGCAGTACTTC. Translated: CAISTGTGYYEQYF.

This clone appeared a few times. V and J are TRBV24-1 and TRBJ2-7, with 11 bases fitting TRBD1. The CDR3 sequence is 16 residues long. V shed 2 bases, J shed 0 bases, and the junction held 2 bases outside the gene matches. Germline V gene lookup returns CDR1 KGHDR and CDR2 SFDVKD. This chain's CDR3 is CATSDSGTGGSYEQYF. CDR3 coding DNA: TGTGCCACCAGTGATTCCGGGACAGGGGGCTCCTACGAGCAGTACTTC.

The CDR3 sequence: CASSLAGQGRSPLHF. The DNA of the CDR3 is TGCGCCAGCAGCTTGGCGGGACAGGGCCGTTCACCCCTCCACTTT. J is TRBJ1-6 and V is TRBV5-1, with TRBD1 matching 9 bases. With 0 bases clipped from V and 9 bases from J, the junction kept 4 bases outside the gene matches. Looked up from germline, CDR1 is SGHRS and CDR2 is YFSETQ. The CDR3 extends over 15 amino acids.

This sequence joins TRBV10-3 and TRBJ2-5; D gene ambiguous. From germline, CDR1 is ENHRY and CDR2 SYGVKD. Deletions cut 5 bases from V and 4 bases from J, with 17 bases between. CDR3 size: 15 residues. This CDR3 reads CAISIGTTTGETQYF. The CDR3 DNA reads TGTGCCATCAGTATAGGCACTACCACGGGAGAGACCCAGTACTTC.

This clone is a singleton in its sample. CDR3 protein: CASSLVGGGTGELFF. In DNA form, the CDR3 reads TGTGCCAGCAGCTTGGTCGGTGGAGGCACCGGGGAGCTGTTTTTT. The V and J genes are TRBV5-8 and TRBJ2-2; D is perhaps TRBD2 (5 bases). This CDR3 contains 15 residues. Germline V gene lookup returns CDR1 SGHTS and CDR2 YDEGEE. V was clipped by 0 bases and J by 4 bases, with 10 bases between them.

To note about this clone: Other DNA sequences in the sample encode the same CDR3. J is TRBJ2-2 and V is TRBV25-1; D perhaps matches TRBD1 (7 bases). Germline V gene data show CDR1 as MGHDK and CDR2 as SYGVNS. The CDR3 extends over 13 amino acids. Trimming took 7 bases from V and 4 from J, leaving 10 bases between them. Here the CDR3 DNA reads TGTGCCAGCACCCAGGGGGGCACCGGGGAGCTGTTTTTT. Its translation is CASTQGGTGELFF.

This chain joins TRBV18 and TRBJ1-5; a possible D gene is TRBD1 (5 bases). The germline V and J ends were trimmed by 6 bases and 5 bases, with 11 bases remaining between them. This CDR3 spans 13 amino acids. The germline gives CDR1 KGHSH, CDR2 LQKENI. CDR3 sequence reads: CASSGGVDQPQHF. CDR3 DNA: TGTGCCAGCTCGGGGGGAGTGGATCAGCCCCAGCATTTT.

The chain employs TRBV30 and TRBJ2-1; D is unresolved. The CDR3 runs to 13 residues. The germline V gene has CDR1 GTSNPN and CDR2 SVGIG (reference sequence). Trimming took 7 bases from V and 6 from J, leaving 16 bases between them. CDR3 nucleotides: TGTGCCTCTCTTACTCCCACCCGCAATGAGCAGTTCTTC. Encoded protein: CASLTPTRNEQFF.

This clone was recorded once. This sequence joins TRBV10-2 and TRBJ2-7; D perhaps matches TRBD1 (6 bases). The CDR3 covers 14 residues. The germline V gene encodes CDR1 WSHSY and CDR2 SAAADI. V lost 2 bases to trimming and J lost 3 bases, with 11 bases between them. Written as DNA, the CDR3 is TGCGCCAGCAGTGAGGTTACAGGGTACTACGAGCAGTACTTC. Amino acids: CASSEVTGYYEQYF.

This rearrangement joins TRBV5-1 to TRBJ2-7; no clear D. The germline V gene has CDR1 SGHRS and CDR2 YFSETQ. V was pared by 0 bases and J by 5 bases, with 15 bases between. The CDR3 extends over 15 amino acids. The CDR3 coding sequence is TGCGCCAGCAGCTTGGCTTCCGGGTTTCTCCACGAGCAGTACTTC. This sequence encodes CASSLASGFLHEQYF.

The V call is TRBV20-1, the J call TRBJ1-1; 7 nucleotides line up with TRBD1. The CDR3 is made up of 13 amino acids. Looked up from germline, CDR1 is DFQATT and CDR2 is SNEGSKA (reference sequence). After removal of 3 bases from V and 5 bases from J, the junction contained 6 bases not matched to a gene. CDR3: CSASKGAMTEAFF. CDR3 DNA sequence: TGCAGTGCTAGTAAGGGGGCAATGACTGAAGCTTTCTTT.

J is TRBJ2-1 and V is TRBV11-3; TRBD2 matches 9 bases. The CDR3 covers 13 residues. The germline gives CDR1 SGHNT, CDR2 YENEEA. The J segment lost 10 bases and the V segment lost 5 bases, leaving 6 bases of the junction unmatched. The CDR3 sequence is CASSLISGGEQFF. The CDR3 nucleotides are TGTGCCAGCAGCCTTATTAGCGGGGGCGAGCAGTTCTTC.

The chain's CDR3 is CASSPQNRDYEQYF. CDR3 DNA sequence: TGTGCCAGCAGCCCTCAGAACAGGGACTACGAGCAGTACTTC. The chain carries TRBV3-1 (or the pseudogene TRBV3-2) and TRBJ2-7; tentative D call: TRBD1 (6 bases). Between the trimmed V and J ends, which lost 4 bases and 3 bases, there was a span of 13 bases. CDR1 and CDR2 (germline): LGHDT, YNNKEL (reference sequence). This CDR3 has 14 residues.

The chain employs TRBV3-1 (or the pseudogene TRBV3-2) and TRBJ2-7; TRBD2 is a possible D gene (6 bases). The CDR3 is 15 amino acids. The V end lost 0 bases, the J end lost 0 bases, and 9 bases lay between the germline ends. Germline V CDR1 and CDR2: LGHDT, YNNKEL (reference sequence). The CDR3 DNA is TGTGCCAGCAGCCAAGATCGGAGGGACTCCTACGAGCAGTACTTC. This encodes CASSQDRRDSYEQYF.

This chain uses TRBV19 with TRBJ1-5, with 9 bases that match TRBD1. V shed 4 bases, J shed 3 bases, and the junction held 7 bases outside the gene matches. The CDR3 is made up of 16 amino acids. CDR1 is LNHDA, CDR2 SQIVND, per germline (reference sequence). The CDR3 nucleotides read TGTGCCAGTAGTAGCGCGACAGGGGGTTTCAATCAGCCCCAGCATTTT. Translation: CASSSATGGFNQPQHF.

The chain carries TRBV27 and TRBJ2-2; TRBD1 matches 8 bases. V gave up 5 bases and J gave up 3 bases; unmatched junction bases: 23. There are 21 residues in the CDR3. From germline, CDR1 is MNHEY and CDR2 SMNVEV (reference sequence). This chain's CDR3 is CASSQAITGTGVVRDTGELFF. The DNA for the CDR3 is TGTGCCAGCAGTCAAGCCATTACCGGGACAGGAGTTGTACGGGACACCGGGGAGCTGTTTTTT.

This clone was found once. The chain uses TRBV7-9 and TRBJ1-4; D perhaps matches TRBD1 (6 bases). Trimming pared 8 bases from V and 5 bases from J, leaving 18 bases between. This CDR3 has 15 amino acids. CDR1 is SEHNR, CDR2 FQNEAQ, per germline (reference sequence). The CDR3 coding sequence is TGTGCCAGCCCCCCCGCCGGACAGACAAATGAAAAACTGTTTTTT. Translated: CASPPAGQTNEKLFF.

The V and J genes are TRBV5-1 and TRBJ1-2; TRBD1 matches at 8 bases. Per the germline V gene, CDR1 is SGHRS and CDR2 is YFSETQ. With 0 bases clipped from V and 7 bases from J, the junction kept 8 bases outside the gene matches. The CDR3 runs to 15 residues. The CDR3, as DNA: TGCGCCAGCAGCTTGGGTTCCAGGGGGCCCTTTGGCTACACCTTC. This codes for CASSLGSRGPFGYTF.

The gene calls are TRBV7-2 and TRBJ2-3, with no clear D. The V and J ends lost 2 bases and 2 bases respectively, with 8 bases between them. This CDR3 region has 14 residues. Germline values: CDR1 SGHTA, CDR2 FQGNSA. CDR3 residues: CASSLNSHTDTQYF. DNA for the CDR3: TGTGCCAGCAGCTTAAACTCCCACACAGATACGCAGTATTTT.